This entry lists 12 T cell receptor beta chains sequenced from one sample in a study of T cells after yellow fever vaccination. TCRdb re-called the 5' RACE reads through MiXCR, storing one row per CDR3 protein. This sample has some 560,000 distinct CDR3 sequences, with about a sixth found just once. The material sequenced was PBMCs, taken about 5 days after the first yellow fever vaccination. Receptors were obtained from a man younger than 35 who received the YFV17D yellow fever vaccine.

The chain recombines TRBV28 with TRBJ2-7; TRBD2 aligns across 7 bases. The CDR3 is made up of 13 amino acids. Trimming at V came to 5 bases and at J to 9 bases, leaving 10 bases not matched to a gene. Germline V gene data show CDR1 as MDHEN and CDR2 as SYDVKM. The CDR3 is CASSLGLTKTQYV. The CDR3 DNA sequence: TGTGCCAGCAGTCTGGGACTAACGAAGACGCAGTACGTC.

This clonotype has a handful of counts. The chain uses TRBV4-1 and TRBJ1-5; D gene ambiguous. The V and J ends lost 4 bases and 4 bases respectively, with 8 bases between them. Germline assignment: CDR1 MGHRA and CDR2 YSYEKL. CDR3 size: 13 residues. The DNA for the CDR3 is TGCGCCAGCAGCCCTCGTTATAATCAGCCCCAGCATTTT. It is translated as CASSPRYNQPQHF.

This clonotype was picked up a small number of times. The CDR3 nucleotides read TGTGCCAGCAGTCAGGGGCGGAGCTCCTACAATGAGCAGTTCTTC. Protein sequence: CASSQGRSSYNEQFF. The genes are TRBV3-1 and TRBJ2-1, with D possibly matching TRBD1 (6 bases). The germline gives CDR1 LGHDT, CDR2 YNNKEL (reference sequence). Deletions cut 6 bases from V and 0 bases from J, with 12 bases between. There are 15 residues in the CDR3.

This clonotype was seen a handful of times. The chain uses TRBV5-4 and TRBJ2-2; 11 bases match TRBD1. CDR1 is SGHNT and CDR2 is YYREEE in the germline V gene (reference sequence). Germline trimming cut 3 bases from V and 4 bases from J; bases unmatched to any gene: 5. The CDR3 contains 16 residues. The CDR3: CASSSRDRGFTGELFF. In nucleotides, the CDR3 is TGTGCCAGCAGCTCCCGGGACAGGGGGTTCACCGGGGAGCTGTTTTTT.

There are many counts of this clonotype. The rearrangement uses TRBV12-3 or TRBV12-4 and TRBJ2-2; 8 bases are shared with TRBD2. The CDR3 extends over 14 amino acids. The V gene end was trimmed by 7 bases and the J gene end by 7 bases; junction bases not matched to a gene: 8. CDR3 sequence: CASTLGLAFGELFF. CDR3 DNA sequence: TGTGCCAGCACCCTCGGACTAGCTTTCGGGGAGCTGTTTTTT.

The chain has TRBV7-2 and TRBJ1-3, with D perhaps matching TRBD1 (5 bases). From germline, CDR1 is SGHTA and CDR2 FQGNSA. The ends were cut back, 0 bases at V and 1 base at J, with 10 bases in the middle. The CDR3 has 16 residues. CDR3 sequence: CASSLAPPGSGNTIYF. CDR3 sequence (DNA): TGTGCCAGCAGCTTAGCGCCCCCAGGGTCTGGAAACACCATATATTTT. Using reference TRBV7-2 and TRBJ1-3 for the parts outside the CDR3, the full variable domain is GAGVSQSPSNKVTEKGKDVELRCDPISGHTALYWYRQSLGQGLEFLIYFQGNSAPDKSGLPSDRFSAERTGGSVSTLTIQRTQQEDSAVYLCASSLAPPGSGNTIYFGEGSWLTVV.

Ten or more counts support this clonotype. This chain uses TRBV12-3 or TRBV12-4 with TRBJ2-2, with 7 nucleotides matching TRBD2. J gave up 0 bases and V 1 base, and 2 bases lay outside the gene matches. The CDR3 is 16 residues long. Here the CDR3 DNA reads TGTGCCAGCAGTTTAGGACTAGCTGCGAACACCGGGGAGCTGTTTTTT. Its translation: CASSLGLAANTGELFF.

V gene TRBV4-1 combines with J gene TRBJ2-2; 9 bases line up with TRBD1. The length of the CDR3 is 16 residues. V lost 4 bases, J lost 3 bases, and 6 bases stayed unmatched. Germline-derived CDR1 and CDR2 are MGHRA and YSYEKL. CDR3 amino acids: CASSLQQGAYTGELFF. The CDR3 nucleotides are TGCGCCAGCAGCCTACAACAGGGGGCTTACACCGGGGAGCTGTTTTTT.

This chain uses TRBV6-8 with TRBJ2-7; tentative D call: TRBD1 (6 bases). Trimming took 8 bases from V and 2 from J, leaving 10 bases between them. Germline V CDR1 and CDR2: MNHGY, SAAAGT. CDR3 length equals 12 residues. The CDR3 region is CASHRDTYEQYV. The CDR3 DNA sequence: TGTGCCAGCCACAGGGACACCTACGAGCAGTACGTC.

This clonotype was observed a few times. V is TRBV7-2 and J is TRBJ2-3; D is unresolved. This CDR3 spans 12 amino acids. V was clipped by 6 bases and J by 4 bases, with 8 bases between them. Germline-derived CDR1 and CDR2 are SGHTA and FQGNSA. Written as DNA, the CDR3 is TGTGCCAGCAGATACACAGCAGATACGCAGTATTTT. Its protein is CASRYTADTQYF. Using reference TRBV7-2 and TRBJ2-3 for the parts outside the CDR3, the full variable domain is GAGVSQSPSNKVTEKGKDVELRCDPISGHTALYWYRQSLGQGLEFLIYFQGNSAPDKSGLPSDRFSAERTGGSVSTLTIQRTQQEDSAVYLCASRYTADTQYFGPGTRLTVL.

In its sample, this clonotype was seen a few times. The rearrangement joins TRBV6-5 to TRBJ2-7, with TRBD1 identical over 7 bases. CDR3 size: 13 residues. Germline V gene sequence: CDR1 MNHEY, CDR2 SVGAGI. V shed 2 bases, J shed 7 bases, and the junction held 5 bases outside the gene matches. In nucleotides, the CDR3 is TGTGCCAGCAGTTACGAGGGGGCTCGTGAGCAGTACTTC. Amino acids: CASSYEGAREQYF.

This clonotype was detected many times. The CDR3 sequence is CASRSTGRAFF. In DNA form, the CDR3 reads TGTGCCAGCAGGTCGACAGGGAGGGCTTTCTTT. The chain joins TRBV27 to TRBJ1-1, with 7 positions matching TRBD1. Germline loops: CDR1 MNHEY, CDR2 SMNVEV (reference sequence). The CDR3 extends over 11 amino acids. The trim removed 6 bases at V and 11 bases at J, leaving 6 bases unmatched.